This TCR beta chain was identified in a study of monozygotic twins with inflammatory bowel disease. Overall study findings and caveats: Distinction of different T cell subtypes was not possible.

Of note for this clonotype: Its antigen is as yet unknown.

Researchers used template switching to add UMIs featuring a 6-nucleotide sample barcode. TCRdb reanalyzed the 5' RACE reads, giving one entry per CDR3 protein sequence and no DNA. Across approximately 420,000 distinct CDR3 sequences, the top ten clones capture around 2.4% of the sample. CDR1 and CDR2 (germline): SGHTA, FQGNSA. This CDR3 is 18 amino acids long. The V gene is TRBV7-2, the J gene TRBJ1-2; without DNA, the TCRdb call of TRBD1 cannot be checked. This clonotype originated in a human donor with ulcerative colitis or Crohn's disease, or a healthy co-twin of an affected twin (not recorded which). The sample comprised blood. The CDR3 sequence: CASSLAFRGYNINYGYTF.